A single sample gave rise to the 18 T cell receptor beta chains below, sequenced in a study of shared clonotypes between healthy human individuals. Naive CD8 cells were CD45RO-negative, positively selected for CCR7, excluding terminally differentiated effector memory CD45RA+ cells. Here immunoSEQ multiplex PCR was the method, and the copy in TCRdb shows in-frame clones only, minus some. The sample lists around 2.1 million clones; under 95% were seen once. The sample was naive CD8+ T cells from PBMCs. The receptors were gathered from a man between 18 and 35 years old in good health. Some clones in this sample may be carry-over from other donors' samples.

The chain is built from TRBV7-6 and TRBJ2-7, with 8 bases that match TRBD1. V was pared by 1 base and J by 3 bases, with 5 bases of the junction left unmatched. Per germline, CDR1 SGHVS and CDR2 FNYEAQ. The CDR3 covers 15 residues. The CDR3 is CASSLGDRRLYEQYF. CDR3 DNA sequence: TGTGCCAGCAGCTTAGGGGACAGGCGCCTCTACGAGCAGTACTTC. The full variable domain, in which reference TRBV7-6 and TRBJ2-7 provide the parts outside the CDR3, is GAGVSQSPRYKVTKRGQDVALRCDPISGHVSLYWYRQALGQGPEFLTYFNYEAQQDKSGLPNDRFSAERPEGSISTLTIQRTEQRDSAMYRCASSLGDRRLYEQYFGPGTRLTVT.

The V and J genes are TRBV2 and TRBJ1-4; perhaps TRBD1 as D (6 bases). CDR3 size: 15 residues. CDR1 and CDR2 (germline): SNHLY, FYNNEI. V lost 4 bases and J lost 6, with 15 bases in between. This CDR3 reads CASSAGARVDEKLFF. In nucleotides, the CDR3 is TGTGCCAGCAGTGCAGGGGCCAGGGTAGATGAAAAACTGTTTTTT.

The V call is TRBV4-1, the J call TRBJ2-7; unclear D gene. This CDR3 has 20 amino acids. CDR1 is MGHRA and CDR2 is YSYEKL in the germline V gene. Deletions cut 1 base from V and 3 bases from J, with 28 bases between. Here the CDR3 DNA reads TGCGCCAGCAGCCAAGTTAGTAACGTTTCTCCGGCCCCGTTGTACTACGAGCAGTACTTC. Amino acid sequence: CASSQVSNVSPAPLYYEQYF.

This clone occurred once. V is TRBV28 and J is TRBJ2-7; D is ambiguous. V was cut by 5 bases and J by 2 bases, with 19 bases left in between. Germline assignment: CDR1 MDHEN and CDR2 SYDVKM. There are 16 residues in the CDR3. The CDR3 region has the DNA TGTGCCAGCAGTCCCTCCTTTTACGACGGTACCTACGAGCAGTACTTC. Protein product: CASSPSFYDGTYEQYF.

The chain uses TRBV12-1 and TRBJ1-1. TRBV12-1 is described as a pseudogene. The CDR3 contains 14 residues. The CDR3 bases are TGTGCCAGCAGCCCCTCGGGGGCCGACACTGAAGCTTTCTTT. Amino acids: CASSPSGADTEAFF.

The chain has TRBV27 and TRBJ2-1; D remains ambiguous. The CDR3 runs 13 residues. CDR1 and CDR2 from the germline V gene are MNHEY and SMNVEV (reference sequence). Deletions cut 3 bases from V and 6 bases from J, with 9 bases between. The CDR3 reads CASSLGRINEQFF. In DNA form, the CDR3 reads TGTGCCAGCAGTTTGGGCAGGATCAATGAGCAGTTCTTC.

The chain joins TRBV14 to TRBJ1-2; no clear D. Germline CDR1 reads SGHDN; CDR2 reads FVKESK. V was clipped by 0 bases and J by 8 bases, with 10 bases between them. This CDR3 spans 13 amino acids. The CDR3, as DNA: TGTGCCAGCAGCCAAGATAGAGTCGACGGCTACACCTTC. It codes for CASSQDRVDGYTF.

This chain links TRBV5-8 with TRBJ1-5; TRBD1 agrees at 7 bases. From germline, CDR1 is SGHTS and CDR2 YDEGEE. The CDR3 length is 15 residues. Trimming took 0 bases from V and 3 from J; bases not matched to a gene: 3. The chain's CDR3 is CASSLVRGLNQPQHF. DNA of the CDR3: TGTGCCAGCAGCTTGGTAAGGGGGCTCAATCAGCCCCAGCATTTT.

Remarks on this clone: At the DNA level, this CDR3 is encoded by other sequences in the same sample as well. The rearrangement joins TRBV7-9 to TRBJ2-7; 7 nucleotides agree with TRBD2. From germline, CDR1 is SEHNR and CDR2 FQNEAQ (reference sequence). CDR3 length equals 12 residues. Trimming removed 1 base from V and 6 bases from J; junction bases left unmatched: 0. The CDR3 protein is CASSLVAGEQYF. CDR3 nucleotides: TGTGCCAGCAGCTTAGTAGCGGGCGAGCAGTACTTC.

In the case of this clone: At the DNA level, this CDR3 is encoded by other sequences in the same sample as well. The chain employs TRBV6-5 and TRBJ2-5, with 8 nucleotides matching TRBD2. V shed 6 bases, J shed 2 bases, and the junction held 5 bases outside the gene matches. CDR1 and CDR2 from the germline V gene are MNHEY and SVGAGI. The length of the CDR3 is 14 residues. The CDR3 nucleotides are TGTGCCAGCAGCTTGACTAGCGAGCAAGAGACCCAGTACTTC. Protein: CASSLTSEQETQYF.

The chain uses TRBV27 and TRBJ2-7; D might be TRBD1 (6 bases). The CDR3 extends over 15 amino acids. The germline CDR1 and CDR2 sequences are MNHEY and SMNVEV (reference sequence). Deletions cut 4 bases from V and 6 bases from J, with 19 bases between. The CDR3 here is CASSSIPGHFSEQYF. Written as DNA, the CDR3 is TGTGCCAGCAGTTCAATACCGGGACACTTCTCCGAGCAGTACTTC.

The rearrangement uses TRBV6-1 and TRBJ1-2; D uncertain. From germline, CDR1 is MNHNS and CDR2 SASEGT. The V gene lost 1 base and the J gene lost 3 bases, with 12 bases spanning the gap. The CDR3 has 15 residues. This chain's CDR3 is CASSEVSSAYYGYTF. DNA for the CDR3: TGTGCCAGCAGTGAAGTTAGCAGCGCATACTATGGCTACACCTTC.

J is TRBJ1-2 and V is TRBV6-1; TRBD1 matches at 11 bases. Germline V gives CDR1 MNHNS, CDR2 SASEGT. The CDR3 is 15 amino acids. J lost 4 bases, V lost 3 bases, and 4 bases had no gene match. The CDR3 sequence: CASSEDRGQVYGYTF. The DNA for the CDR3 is TGTGCCAGCAGTGAGGACAGGGGGCAGGTCTATGGCTACACCTTC.

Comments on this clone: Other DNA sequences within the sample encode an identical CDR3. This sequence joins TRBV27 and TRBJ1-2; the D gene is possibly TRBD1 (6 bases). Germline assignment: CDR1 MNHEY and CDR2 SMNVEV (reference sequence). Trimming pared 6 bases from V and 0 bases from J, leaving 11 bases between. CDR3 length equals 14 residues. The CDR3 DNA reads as TGTGCCAGCAGCCTCAGGGGCGCTAACTATGGCTACACCTTC. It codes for CASSLRGANYGYTF.

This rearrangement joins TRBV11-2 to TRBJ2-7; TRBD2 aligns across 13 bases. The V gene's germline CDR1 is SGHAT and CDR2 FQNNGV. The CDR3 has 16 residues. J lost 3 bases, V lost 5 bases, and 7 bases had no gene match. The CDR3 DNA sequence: TGTGCCAGCAGCGCTGGGACTAGCGGGATCCTCTACGAGCAGTACTTC. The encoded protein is CASSAGTSGILYEQYF.

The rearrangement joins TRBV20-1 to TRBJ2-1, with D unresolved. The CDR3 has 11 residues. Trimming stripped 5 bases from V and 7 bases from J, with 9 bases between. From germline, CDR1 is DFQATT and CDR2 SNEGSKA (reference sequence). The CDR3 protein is CSALSQNEQFF. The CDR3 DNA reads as TGCAGTGCTTTAAGCCAAAATGAGCAGTTCTTC.

DNA for the CDR3: TGTGCCTGGAATTGGGGGACCCCCTACGAGCAGTACTTC. It encodes CAWNWGTPYEQYF. The gene calls are TRBV30 and TRBJ2-7; D is perhaps TRBD1 or TRBD2 (5 bases each). CDR1 is GTSNPN and CDR2 is SVGIG in the germline V gene (reference sequence). V shed 4 bases and J shed 2 bases, with 12 bases lying between them. There are 13 residues in the CDR3.

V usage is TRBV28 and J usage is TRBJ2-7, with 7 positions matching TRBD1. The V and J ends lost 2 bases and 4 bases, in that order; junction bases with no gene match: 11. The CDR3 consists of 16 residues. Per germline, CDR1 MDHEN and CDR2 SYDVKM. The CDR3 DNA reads TGTGCCAGCAGTTTACCCCGGGACAGACATCTATACGAGCAGTACTTC. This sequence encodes CASSLPRDRHLYEQYF.